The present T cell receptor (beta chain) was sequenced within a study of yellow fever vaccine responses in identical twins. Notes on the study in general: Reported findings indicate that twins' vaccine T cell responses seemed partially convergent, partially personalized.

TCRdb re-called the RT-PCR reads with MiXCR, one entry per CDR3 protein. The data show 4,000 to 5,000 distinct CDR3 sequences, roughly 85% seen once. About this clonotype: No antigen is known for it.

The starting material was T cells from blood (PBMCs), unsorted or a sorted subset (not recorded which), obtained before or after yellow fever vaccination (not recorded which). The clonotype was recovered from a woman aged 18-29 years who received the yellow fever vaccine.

CDR3: CASSPREGEAFF. CDR3 in DNA: TGTGCCAGCTCACCACGTGAGGGTGAAGCTTTCTTT. The chain couples TRBV18 to TRBJ1-1; D gene unclear. Germline CDR1 and CDR2: KGHSH and LQKENI. V shed 1 base and J shed 7 bases, with 7 bases lying between them. This CDR3 comprises 12 residues.